This section outlines one T cell receptor (beta chain) sequence together with its context. No antigen is known for it. Attached unique molecular identifiers marked individual cDNA molecules. TCRdb itself ran the 5' RACE reads through MiXCR, one entry per CDR3 protein. Among more than 95,000 distinct CDR3 sequences, more than 9.5% were seen once, and the ten largest hold roughly 4.5%. This sample stems from a study of early T cells in non-severe SARS-CoV-2 infection. Study context: Sequencing input comprised bulk RNA from unsorted whole blood; chain pairing was not available.

General study findings and limits: VDJdb-based matching was biased toward anti-spike CD8 responses and missed private and CD4 specificities.

Here the sequenced sample was whole blood, taken at baseline. The clonotype comes from an adult who was a healthcare worker with PCR-confirmed SARS-CoV-2 infection or an uninfected control (not recorded which).

CDR3 region: CRVLGYNEQFF. CDR3 nucleotides: TGCAGGGTACTAGGTTACAATGAGCAGTTCTTC. The chain recombines TRBV20-1 with TRBJ2-1; D may be TRBD2 (5 bases). The CDR3 extends over 11 amino acids. Germline V CDR1 and CDR2: DFQATT, SNEGSKA (reference sequence).